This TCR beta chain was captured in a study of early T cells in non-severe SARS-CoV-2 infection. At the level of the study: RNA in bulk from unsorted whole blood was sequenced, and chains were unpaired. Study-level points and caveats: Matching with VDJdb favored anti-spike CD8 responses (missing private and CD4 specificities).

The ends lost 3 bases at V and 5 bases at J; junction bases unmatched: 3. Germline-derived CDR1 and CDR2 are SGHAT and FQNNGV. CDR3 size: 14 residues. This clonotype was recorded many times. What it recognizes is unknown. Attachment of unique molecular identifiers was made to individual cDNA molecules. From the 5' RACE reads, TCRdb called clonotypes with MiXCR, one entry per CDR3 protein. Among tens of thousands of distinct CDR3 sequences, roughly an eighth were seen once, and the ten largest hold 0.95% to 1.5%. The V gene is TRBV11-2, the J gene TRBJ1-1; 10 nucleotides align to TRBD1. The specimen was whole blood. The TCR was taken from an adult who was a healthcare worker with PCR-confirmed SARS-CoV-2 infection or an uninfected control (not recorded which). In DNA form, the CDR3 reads TGTGCCAGCAGCTTTCGACAGGGGGCGACTGAAGCTTTCTTT. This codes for CASSFRQGATEAFF.